This is a list of T cell receptor beta chains from one sample in a study of chemoradiotherapy in HPV16-positive cancers. TCRdb's copy holds only in-frame clones and misses some; the assay was immunoSEQ multiplex PCR. The repertoire holds about 13,000 clones, with about 85% as singletons. Sequences were derived from blood, sampled from a patient who underwent chemoradiotherapy. Source of these receptors: a human donor with HPV-associated anogenital cancer. CDR3s include the opening cysteine and the closing phenylalanine or tryptophan. The D gene is left open where the match is weak. Size values are once, few and many counts, or a class for expanded clones, and some rows have none.

.	TRBJ1-1	TRBD1	TRBV29-1	CSVGVGQGAHEAFF	TGCAGCGTTGGGGTGGGACAGGGGGCTCATGAAGCTTTCTTT
.	TRBJ2-1	.	TRBV25-1	CASSENPGGKQFF	TGTGCCAGCAGTGAAAATCCCGGGGGTAAACAGTTCTTC
.	TRBJ1-6	.	TRBV10-3	CAIRTETNSPLHF	TGTGCCATAAGGACAGAAACTAATTCACCCCTCCACTTT
.	TRBJ1-5	.	TRBV19	CASSRGPDQPQHF	TGTGCCAGTAGTCGTGGACCGGATCAGCCCCAGCATTTT
.	TRBJ2-3	.	TRBV9	CASSVNNADTQYF	TGTGCCAGCAGCGTAAACAACGCAGATACGCAGTATTTT
.	TRBJ2-3	.	TRBV7-2	CASSSRVVGTDTQYF	TGTGCCAGCAGCTCCAGGGTTGTTGGCACAGATACGCAGTATTTT
.	TRBJ1-3	.	TRBV10-3	CATRQGNTIYF	TGTGCCACGAGACAGGGAAACACCATATATTTT
.	TRBJ2-1	TRBD2	TRBV7-9	CASGAGGHNEQFF	TGTGCCAGCGGGGCGGGGGGCCACAATGAGCAGTTCTTC
once	TRBJ1-4	.	TRBV5-6	CASSFFARTDEKLFF	TGTGCCAGCAGCTTCTTTGCCCGGACGGATGAAAAACTGTTTTTT
.	TRBJ1-6	.	TRBV2	CASSEESGSYNSPLHF	TGTGCCAGCAGTGAAGAGAGTGGGTCCTATAATTCACCCCTCCACTTT
few	TRBJ2-1	.	TRBV7-9	CASSLGWGPPINNEQFF	TGTGCCAGCAGCTTAGGTTGGGGCCCGCCTATAAACAATGAGCAGTTCTTC
.	TRBJ1-6	TRBD1	TRBV6-5	CASMGQGGSPLHF	TGTGCCAGCATGGGACAGGGGGGTTCACCCCTCCACTTT
.	TRBJ2-5	TRBD2	TRBV30	CAWSKRGGWEETQYF	TGTGCCTGGAGTAAGCGGGGCGGGTGGGAGGAGACCCAGTACTTC
.	TRBJ1-2	TRBD1	TRBV11-2	CASSPTGNYGYTF	TGTGCCAGCAGCCCGACAGGGAACTATGGCTACACCTTC
.	TRBJ2-1	TRBD2	TRBV9	CASSVMLAGHNEQFF	TGTGCCAGCAGCGTGATGCTAGCGGGACACAATGAGCAGTTCTTC
.	TRBJ1-1	TRBD1	TRBV5-1	CASSSTGAATEAFF	TGCGCCAGCAGCTCGACAGGGGCAGCCACTGAAGCTTTCTTT
.	TRBJ1-1	.	TRBV6-1	CASRVNTEAFF	TGTGCCAGCAGGGTGAACACTGAAGCTTTCTTT
.	TRBJ2-2	.	TRBV9	CASSHDPHANTGELFF	TGTGCCAGCAGCCACGACCCTCATGCGAACACCGGGGAGCTGTTTTTT
.	TRBJ1-1	.	TRBV19	CASSITIQGNTEAFF	TGTGCCAGTAGTATTACAATACAGGGGAACACTGAAGCTTTCTTT
.	TRBJ2-5	.	TRBV27	CASSPGGAGETQYF	TGTGCCAGCAGCCCCGGAGGGGCAGGCGAGACCCAGTACTTC
.	TRBJ1-2	TRBD1	TRBV6-1	CASQPGQNYGYTF	TGTGCCAGCCAACCGGGACAGAACTATGGCTACACCTTC
.	TRBJ2-1	TRBD2	TRBV11-2	CASSATGTSGGQFF	TGTGCCAGCAGCGCGACCGGGACTAGCGGAGGGCAGTTCTTC
.	TRBJ1-6	.	TRBV25-1	CASNSFGNSPLHF	TGTGCCAGCAACAGTTTCGGGAATTCACCCCTCCACTTT
.	TRBJ2-3	.	TRBV10-1	CASSVADTQYF	TGCGCCAGCAGTGTTGCAGATACGCAGTATTTT